The 5 T cell receptor beta chains in this list originate from one sample, sequenced in a study of immune characterization of retroperitoneal liposarcoma. TCRdb re-called the PCR reads with MiXCR, one entry per CDR3 protein. In the table there are some 7,700 distinct CDR3 sequences, roughly 29% of which are singletons. Sequencing was performed on blood. The receptors were gathered from a male donor with retroperitoneal liposarcoma.

This clonotype was seen a few times. The chain is built from TRBV6-5 and TRBJ1-6; maybe TRBD1 (5 bases). The length of the CDR3 is 15 residues. Germline V gives CDR1 MNHEY, CDR2 SVGAGI. V was shortened by 4 bases and J by 6 bases, with 13 bases between the two germline ends. The CDR3 loop reads CASSSAAGPNSPLHF. CDR3 bases: TGTGCCAGCAGTTCAGCCGCGGGGCCTAATTCACCCCTCCACTTT.

This clonotype is judged medium-sized (0.01 to 0.1%). The genes are TRBV7-6 and TRBJ2-4; 13 bases map to TRBD2. Trimming cost V 5 bases and J 3 bases; bases outside gene matches: 4. The length of the CDR3 is 16 residues. Germline lookup yields CDR1 SGHVS and CDR2 FNYEAQ. This CDR3 reads CASSRGTSGVKNIQYF. The CDR3 DNA sequence: TGTGCCAGCAGCCGCGGGACTAGCGGGGTCAAAAACATTCAGTACTTC.

The rearrangement joins TRBV6-2 or TRBV6-3 to TRBJ2-4, with TRBD2 matching over 9 bases. V trimming: 6 bases; J trimming: 0 bases; junction bases outside the gene matches: 9. The CDR3 is 17 residues long. In germline, CDR1 is MNHEY, CDR2 SVGEGT. As DNA, the CDR3 is TGTGCCAGCAGCCCGACGGGACTAGCAGTAGCCAAAAACATTCAGTACTTC. Amino acid sequence: CASSPTGLAVAKNIQYF.

The V gene is TRBV12-3 or TRBV12-4, the J gene TRBJ2-1; TRBD2 matches 10 bases. V lost 6 bases and J lost 3; bases outside the gene matches: 5. The CDR3 contains 15 residues. CDR3 DNA: TGTGCCAGCAGACGACTAGCGGGCGGCTACAATGAGCAGTTCTTC. Its translation: CASRRLAGGYNEQFF.

This clonotype was seen repeatedly, ten times or more. For the CDR3, the DNA is TGTGCCAGCAGCTTAGGGGGGCGGGGAGTCACAGATACGCAGTATTTT. This codes for CASSLGGRGVTDTQYF. This chain uses TRBV7-2 with TRBJ2-3; D may be TRBD1 or TRBD2 (6 bases each). CDR1 is SGHTA and CDR2 is FQGNSA in the germline V gene. V lost 1 base to trimming and J lost 2 bases, with 13 bases between them. There are 16 residues in the CDR3.